Below are 14 T cell receptor beta chains sequenced from a single sample in a study of cytomegalovirus exposure and HLA in healthy donors. PCR primers comprised 60 Vbeta and 13 Jbeta primers. Only in-frame clones appear in the TCRdb table, and some are missing; sequencing was by immunoSEQ multiplex PCR. The table includes more than 150,000 clones, about four fifths detected once. What was sequenced was PBMCs. The receptor set was obtained from a girl between 10 and 17 years old in good health and CMV-seropositive.

The chain recombines TRBV10-3 with TRBJ2-7; D is perhaps TRBD1 (6 bases). Germline values: CDR1 ENHRY, CDR2 SYGVKD. The length of the CDR3 is 12 residues. Trimming took off 5 bases at V and 3 bases at J, with 8 bases between the two ends. CDR3 region: CAISKDSYEQYF. The CDR3 DNA follows: TGTGCCATCAGTAAGGACAGCTACGAGCAGTACTTC.

This chain connects TRBV7-6 to TRBJ2-5; 7 nucleotides align to TRBD1. Germline CDR1 is SGHVS and CDR2 is FNYEAQ. V dropped 5 bases and J dropped 2; count of bases not matched to a gene: 8. The CDR3 loop spans 15 amino acids. For the CDR3, the DNA is TGTGCCAGCAGCAGGTGGACAGGTTTTCAAGAGACCCAGTACTTC. This codes for CASSRWTGFQETQYF. Complete variable domain (other parts from reference TRBV7-6 and TRBJ2-5): GAGVSQSPRYKVTKRGQDVALRCDPISGHVSLYWYRQALGQGPEFLTYFNYEAQQDKSGLPNDRFSAERPEGSISTLTIQRTEQRDSAMYRCASSRWTGFQETQYFGPGTRLLVL.

This clone appeared a few times. CDR3 sequence (DNA): TGTGCCAGCAGTTACTCTGGCAGAGAAGCTTTCTTT. As protein: CASSYSGREAFF. The J gene is TRBJ1-1, the V gene TRBV6-6; D is unclear. V was trimmed by 0 bases and J by 8 bases, leaving 7 bases between them. CDR1 is MNHNY, CDR2 SVGAGI, per germline (reference sequence). The CDR3 contains 12 residues.

V usage is TRBV7-2 and J usage is TRBJ1-5; no firm D call. Trimming pared 3 bases from V and 5 bases from J, leaving 8 bases between. The length of the CDR3 is 13 residues. Germline CDR1 reads SGHTA; CDR2 reads FQGNSA. DNA for the CDR3: TGTGCCAGCAGCTTGGGCGGGGATCAGCCCCAGCATTTT. Its protein product is CASSLGGDQPQHF.

This clone has a handful of counts. V gene TRBV29-1 combines with J gene TRBJ2-3; D not certain. V dropped 8 bases and J dropped 3 bases, with 15 bases sitting between them. The CDR3 runs 13 residues. In germline, CDR1 is SQVTM, CDR2 ANQGSEA. The CDR3 here is CSSMPRMTDTQYF. Written as DNA, the CDR3 is TGCAGCAGCATGCCCAGGATGACAGATACGCAGTATTTT.

The chain employs TRBV7-9 and TRBJ2-3; no reliable D call. In germline, CDR1 is SEHNR, CDR2 FQNEAQ (reference sequence). The CDR3 spans 14 residues. Between the trimmed V and J ends, which lost 1 base and 2 bases, there was a span of 7 bases. CDR3 sequence (DNA): TGTGCCAGCAGCTTAGTTGGCAACACAGATACGCAGTATTTT. Translated: CASSLVGNTDTQYF.

The chain has TRBV30 and TRBJ2-2, with TRBD2 matching 8 bases. Per the germline V gene, CDR1 is GTSNPN and CDR2 is SVGIG (reference sequence). CDR3 length equals 14 residues. V was pared by 2 bases and J by 6 bases, with 5 bases of the junction left unmatched. CDR3 bases: TGTGCCTGGAGTCGGGGGGGGCGGGCCGGGGAGCTGTTTTTT. It translates to CAWSRGGRAGELFF.

J is TRBJ1-3 and V is TRBV5-8, with D hard to call. Trimming removed 0 bases from V and 1 base from J, with 8 bases in between. The CDR3 loop spans 15 amino acids. Germline values: CDR1 SGHTS, CDR2 YDEGEE. The CDR3 sequence: CASSLDIGSGNTIYF. The CDR3 nucleotides read TGTGCCAGCAGCTTGGACATTGGTTCTGGAAACACCATATATTTT.

J is TRBJ1-1 and V is TRBV7-2, with D hard to call. The germline gives CDR1 SGHTA, CDR2 FQGNSA. The ends were cut back, 3 bases at V and 8 bases at J, with 10 bases in the middle. CDR3 size: 12 residues. CDR3 coding DNA: TGTGCCAGCAGCTTTCAAACTATAGAAGCTTTCTTT. Translating gives CASSFQTIEAFF.

This chain links TRBV4-3 with TRBJ2-1, with 12 bases aligning to TRBD2. The trim removed 2 bases at V and 4 bases at J, leaving 3 bases unmatched. CDR1 and CDR2 from the germline V gene are LGHNA and YSLEER. This CDR3 has 16 residues. The CDR3 coding sequence is TGCGCCAGCAGCCAACGACTAGCGGGGGCTTACAATGAGCAGTTCTTC. Amino acids: CASSQRLAGAYNEQFF.

DNA for the CDR3: TGTGCCAGCAGCTCCCCCTTCCAAGAGACCCAGTACTTC. Translation gives CASSSPFQETQYF. The V and J genes are TRBV6-5 and TRBJ2-5, with D unresolved. This CDR3 contains 13 residues. The V gene lost 6 bases and the J gene lost 1 base, with 9 bases spanning the gap. Germline V lookup: CDR1 MNHEY, CDR2 SVGAGI.

J is TRBJ1-1 and V is TRBV10-3; D ambiguous. From germline, CDR1 is ENHRY and CDR2 SYGVKD. V was shortened by 4 bases and J by 5 bases, with 14 bases between the two germline ends. The CDR3 loop spans 14 amino acids. The CDR3: CAISGFREETEAFF. Written as DNA, the CDR3 is TGTGCCATCAGTGGTTTCAGAGAGGAGACTGAAGCTTTCTTT.

The chain recombines TRBV7-2 with TRBJ2-7; 15 bases agree with TRBD2. V was clipped by 5 bases and J by 6 bases; unmatched bases: 8. This CDR3 has 16 amino acids. In germline, CDR1 is SGHTA, CDR2 FQGNSA. CDR3 amino acids: CASSPRTSGGAVEQYF. CDR3 in DNA: TGTGCCAGCAGCCCGAGGACTAGCGGGGGGGCTGTCGAGCAGTACTTC.

The chain has TRBV6-4 and TRBJ2-1; 7 bases map to TRBD2. The length of the CDR3 is 15 residues. Per the germline V gene, CDR1 is MRHNA and CDR2 is SNTAGT. The V and J ends lost 2 bases and 2 bases, in that order; junction bases with no gene match: 3. The CDR3 region is CASSDRAGAYNEQFF. CDR3 nucleotides: TGTGCCAGCAGTGACAGGGCGGGGGCCTACAATGAGCAGTTCTTC.